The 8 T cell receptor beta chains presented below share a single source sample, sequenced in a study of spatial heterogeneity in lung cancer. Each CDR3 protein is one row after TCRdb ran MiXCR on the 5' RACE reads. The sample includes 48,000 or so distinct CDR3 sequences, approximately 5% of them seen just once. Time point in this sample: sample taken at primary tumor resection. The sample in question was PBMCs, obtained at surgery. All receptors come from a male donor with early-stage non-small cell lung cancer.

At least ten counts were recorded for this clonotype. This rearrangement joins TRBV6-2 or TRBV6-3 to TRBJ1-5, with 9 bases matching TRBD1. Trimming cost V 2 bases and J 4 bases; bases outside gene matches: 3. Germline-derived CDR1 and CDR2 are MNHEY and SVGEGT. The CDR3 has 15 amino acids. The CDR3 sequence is CASSYGGTGNQPQHF. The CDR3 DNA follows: TGTGCCAGCAGTTACGGTGGGACAGGGAATCAGCCCCAGCATTTT.

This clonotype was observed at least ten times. The CDR3 sequence: CSARLSGAYEQYF. DNA of the CDR3: TGCAGTGCTAGACTAAGCGGAGCCTACGAGCAGTACTTC. The V gene is TRBV20-1, the J gene TRBJ2-7, with D possibly TRBD2 on 5 matching bases. CDR3 length: 13 residues. Germline V CDR1 and CDR2: DFQATT, SNEGSKA (reference sequence). Deletions cut 2 bases from V and 2 bases from J, with 10 bases between.

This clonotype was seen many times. CDR3 amino acids: CSATFRTETQYF. The DNA of the CDR3 is TGCAGTGCCACTTTCCGGACAGAGACCCAGTACTTC. This chain joins TRBV20-1 and TRBJ2-5; D is ambiguous. V dropped 6 bases and J dropped 4 bases, with 12 bases sitting between them. CDR1 is DFQATT and CDR2 is SNEGSKA in the germline V gene (reference sequence). CDR3 length: 12 residues.

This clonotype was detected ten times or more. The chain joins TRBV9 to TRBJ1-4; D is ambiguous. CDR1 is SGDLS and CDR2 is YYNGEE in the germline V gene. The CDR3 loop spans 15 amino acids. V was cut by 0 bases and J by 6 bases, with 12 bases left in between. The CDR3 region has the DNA TGTGCCAGCAGCGTAGAAGGGCAGGCCGATGAAAAACTGTTTTTT. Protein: CASSVEGQADEKLFF.

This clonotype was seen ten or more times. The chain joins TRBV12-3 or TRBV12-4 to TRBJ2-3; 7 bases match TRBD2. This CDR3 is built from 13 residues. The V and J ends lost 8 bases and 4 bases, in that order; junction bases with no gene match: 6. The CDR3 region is CASAGTNPDTQYF. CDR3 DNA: TGTGCCAGCGCAGGGACTAACCCAGATACGCAGTATTTT.

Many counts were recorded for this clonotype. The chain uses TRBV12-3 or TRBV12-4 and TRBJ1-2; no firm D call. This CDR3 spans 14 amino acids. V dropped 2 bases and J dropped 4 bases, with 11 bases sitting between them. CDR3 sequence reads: CASSLSPTIYGYTF. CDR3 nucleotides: TGTGCCAGCAGTTTATCGCCGACAATCTATGGCTACACCTTC.

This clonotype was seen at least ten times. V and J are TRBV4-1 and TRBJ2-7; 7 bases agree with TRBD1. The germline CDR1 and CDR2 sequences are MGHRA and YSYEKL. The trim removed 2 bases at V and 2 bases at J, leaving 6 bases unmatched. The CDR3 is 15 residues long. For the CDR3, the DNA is TGCGCCAGCAGCCAACTCAGGGGGTCGACCTACGAGCAGTACTTC. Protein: CASSQLRGSTYEQYF.

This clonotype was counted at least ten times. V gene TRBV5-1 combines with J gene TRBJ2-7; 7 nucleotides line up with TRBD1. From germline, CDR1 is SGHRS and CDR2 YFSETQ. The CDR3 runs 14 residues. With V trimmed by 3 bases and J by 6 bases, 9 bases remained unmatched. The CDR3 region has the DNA TGCGCCAGCAGCTCTTGGACCGACAGGGCCGAGCAGTACTTC. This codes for CASSSWTDRAEQYF.